Listed here is a single T cell receptor beta chain. No antigen is known for it. PCR primers comprised 60 Vbeta and 13 Jbeta primers. Data came from immunoSEQ multiplex PCR; TCRdb stores just in-frame clones and leaves some out. The top ten hold less than 2% of the sample, which has under 250,000 clones, about 79% seen once. CDR3 length: 16 amino acids. V lost 3 bases, J lost 3 bases, and 9 bases stayed unmatched. Looked up from germline, CDR1 is SGDLS and CDR2 is YYNGEE. The data are from a study of cytomegalovirus exposure and HLA in healthy donors. Whole-study results and caveats: Clonal expansion was found to be greater in HLA-associated TCR beta chains than in equally common others in a later analysis.

Sequenced sample: PBMCs. The receptor was isolated from a male donor in good health and CMV-seronegative. This chain uses TRBV9 with TRBJ2-1; 7 nucleotides match TRBD1. DNA of the CDR3: TGTGCCAGCAGCGGCCTACGAGGGACAGACTACAATGAGCAGTTCTTC. This sequence encodes CASSGLRGTDYNEQFF.